This T cell receptor (beta chain) emerged from a study of control samples from healthy donors and cancer patients (TCRdb year 2020). Inclusive of the bounding cysteine and phenylalanine, the CDR3 is 13 residues long. CDR3 DNA is the only sequence kept; it has 39 bases, read in frame from the first base. The germline V gene (reference sequence) sets CDR1 to MNHEY and CDR2 to SMNVEV. Deletion took 3 bases off V and 3 bases off J, with a span of 8 bases between the germline ends. In regard to this clone: Its antigen is not yet known. The input lacks base qualities; no much larger clone sits a single base away.

Receptor libraries were prepared by the immunoSEQ multiplex PCR assay. This is the immuneACCESS table as TCRdb keeps it, with only in-frame sequences that have V and J called. A part of the clones is gone; compared with another copy, unresolved V genes explain less than half, and the rest is unexplained. Counted in this sample were roughly 100,000 clones; about 92% of them appeared once. The top ten clonotypes cover about 2.5% of the sample. This TCR derives from a woman aged 18-30 years in good health. Material: blood. Recombination joined TRBV27 with TRBJ1-1; matching of 5 bases hints at TRBD1 as the D gene. The DNA sequence reads TGTGCCAGCAGTTTTGGGGGTGACACTGAAGCTTTCTTT. Its translation reads: CASSFGGDTEAFF.